This entry lists 19 T cell receptor beta chains sequenced from one sample in a study of cytomegalovirus exposure and HLA in healthy donors. Primers for the PCR totalled 60 Vbeta and 13 Jbeta. Assay: immunoSEQ multiplex PCR; the TCRdb copy retains only in-frame clones and omits some. The sample includes approximately 87,000 clones, about four fifths of them seen just once. Sequencing input: PBMCs. The receptors here all came from a woman aged 70 to 79 in good health and CMV-seropositive.

This chain connects TRBV5-5 to TRBJ2-5; D is ambiguous. Near its end, the DNA agrees better with TRBJ2-7, so the J call may be wrong. Germline V lookup: CDR1 SGHKS, CDR2 YYEKEE (reference sequence). The CDR3 is 14 residues long. Here the CDR3 reads CASSQTAVLYEQYF. CDR3 sequence (DNA): TGTGCCAGCAGCCAGACTGCCGTCCTCTACGAGCAGTACTTC.

The gene calls are TRBV10-3 and TRBJ1-1; TRBD1 matches at 9 bases. The ends lost 3 bases at V and 4 bases at J; junction bases unmatched: 9. The germline gives CDR1 ENHRY, CDR2 SYGVKD. The CDR3 length is 16 residues. Here the CDR3 DNA reads TGTGCCATCAGTGAACCTCTGGGGACAGGGAGCACTGAAGCTTTCTTT. Translated: CAISEPLGTGSTEAFF.

In its sample, this clone was seen a few times. The chain recombines TRBV7-2 with TRBJ2-4; tentative D call: TRBD1 (7 bases). Germline V gene data show CDR1 as SGHTA and CDR2 as FQGNSA. The CDR3 runs 16 residues. Trimming removed 4 bases from V and 6 bases from J, with 19 bases in between. CDR3 nucleotide sequence: TGTGCCAGCAGCTCCCGGTGGAGGGGGCAGGGAAACATTCAGTACTTC. Translating it yields CASSSRWRGQGNIQYF.

The rearrangement links TRBV21-1 to TRBJ2-5; TRBD2, as called in the table, went unchecked against the DNA. The J call may be wrong; the DNA end is better matched by TRBJ2-7. TRBV21-1 is described as a pseudogene. This CDR3 contains 14 residues. DNA of the CDR3: TGTGCCAGCACCAGGGGACTAGCGGGAGACGAGCAGTACTTC. Translating it yields CASTRGLAGDEQYF.

The chain is built from TRBV11-2 and TRBJ2-1; the match to TRBD2 covers 7 bases. CDR1 and CDR2 (germline): SGHAT, FQNNGV. This CDR3 spans 18 amino acids. J lost 5 bases, V lost 2 bases, and 15 bases had no gene match. For the CDR3, the DNA is TGTGCCAGCAGCTTACCGCAAGGAGCGGGGCCGGGCCACAATGAGCAGTTCTTC. Residues: CASSLPQGAGPGHNEQFF.

Of note for this clone: The same CDR3 can be traced to other DNA sequences in this sample. CDR3 bases: TGTGCCAGCAGCTTACGGGAGAACACTGAAGCTTTCTTT. Translating it yields CASSLRENTEAFF. The chain combines TRBV7-9 with TRBJ1-1; D is uncertain. V lost 2 bases and J lost 1, with 5 bases in between. Germline V gene data show CDR1 as SEHNR and CDR2 as FQNEAQ (reference sequence). The CDR3 contains 13 residues.

This clone appeared a few times. The V gene is TRBV19, the J gene TRBJ2-1; 13 nucleotides line up with TRBD2. Per germline, CDR1 LNHDA and CDR2 SQIVND (reference sequence). The CDR3 contains 15 residues. The J segment lost 6 bases and the V segment lost 6 bases, leaving 5 bases of the junction unmatched. The CDR3 sequence: CASSPGTSGTNEQFF. Here the CDR3 DNA reads TGTGCCAGTAGCCCCGGGACTAGCGGGACCAATGAGCAGTTCTTC.

This clone has more than one count but fewer than ten. The V call is TRBV6-6, the J call TRBJ2-7; 9 bases align to TRBD2. Per germline, CDR1 MNHNY and CDR2 SVGAGI (reference sequence). V lost 5 bases to trimming and J lost 6 bases; unmatched junction nucleotides: 5. This CDR3 region has 13 residues. In DNA form, the CDR3 reads TGTGCCAGCAGTCAGAGGCGGGGGGGCGAGCAGTACTTC. This translates into CASSQRRGGEQYF.

The rearrangement uses TRBV28 and TRBJ2-3; 8 bases agree with TRBD2. Trimming at V came to 6 bases and at J to 5 bases, leaving 7 bases not matched to a gene. CDR1 is MDHEN, CDR2 SYDVKM, per germline. This CDR3 has 14 amino acids. The CDR3 sequence is CASRPGLARDTQYF. The CDR3 bases are TGTGCCAGCAGACCCGGACTAGCCAGAGATACGCAGTATTTT.

The V gene is TRBV19, the J gene TRBJ1-5; 10 positions match TRBD1. CDR1 and CDR2 (germline): LNHDA, SQIVND (reference sequence). Unmatched junction bases numbered 7, after V lost 6 bases and J lost 2 bases. The CDR3 contains 16 residues. The CDR3 nucleotides read TGTGCCAGTAGACGCGGGACAGGGGAGGGCAATCAGCCCCAGCATTTT. Encoded protein: CASRRGTGEGNQPQHF.

The V call is TRBV15, the J call TRBJ1-5; D perhaps matches TRBD1 (5 bases). V gave up 0 bases and J gave up 2 bases, with 8 bases separating them. The germline gives CDR1 LNHNV, CDR2 YYDKDF (reference sequence). This CDR3 has 15 residues. CDR3 sequence reads: CATSRDQQGNQPQHF. As DNA, the CDR3 is TGTGCCACCAGCAGAGATCAACAGGGCAATCAGCCCCAGCATTTT. Based on the CDR3 plus reference TRBV15 and TRBJ1-5, the full variable domain is DAMVIQNPRYQVTQFGKPVTLSCSQTLNHNVMYWYQQKSSQAPKLLFHYYDKDFNNEADTPDNFQSRRPNTSFCFLDIRSPGLGDTAMYLCATSRDQQGNQPQHFGDGTRLSIL.

This chain connects TRBV29-1 to TRBJ2-7, with 8 bases matching TRBD1. CDR3 length: 14 amino acids. Germline V lookup: CDR1 SQVTM, CDR2 ANQGSEA. Losses at the gene ends were 5 bases for V and 4 bases for J; bases not matched to a gene: 10. CDR3: CSVRSDRGLYEQYF. CDR3 in DNA: TGCAGCGTTCGTTCCGACAGGGGCCTTTACGAGCAGTACTTC.

V is TRBV9 and J is TRBJ2-3; maybe TRBD1 (5 bases). There are 15 residues in the CDR3. CDR1 is SGDLS, CDR2 YYNGEE, per germline. Trimming cost V 0 bases and J 9 bases, with 17 bases left between them. CDR3 sequence: CASSVGGDPVGTQYF. The CDR3 nucleotides are TGTGCCAGCAGCGTAGGGGGCGACCCCGTGGGAACGCAGTATTTT.

The V gene is TRBV20-1, the J gene TRBJ2-7; D is uncertain. Germline V lookup: CDR1 DFQATT, CDR2 SNEGSKA (reference sequence). This CDR3 has 10 amino acids. The V and J ends lost 8 bases and 5 bases respectively, with 10 bases between them. The CDR3 DNA sequence: TGCAGTTTTCAAGAGAACGAGCAGTACTTC. It is translated as CSFQENEQYF.

The rearrangement uses TRBV7-9 and TRBJ2-5; a possible D gene is TRBD2 (6 bases). Trimming took 10 bases from V and 4 from J, leaving 13 bases between them. CDR1 is SEHNR and CDR2 is FQNEAQ in the germline V gene (reference sequence). The CDR3 length is 12 residues. The CDR3 loop is CANQAEGETQYF. The CDR3 DNA sequence: TGTGCCAACCAAGCGGAGGGAGAGACCCAGTACTTC. Full variable domain (remainder filled in from reference TRBV7-9 and TRBJ2-5): DTGVSQNPRHKITKRGQNVTFRCDPISEHNRLYWYRQTLGQGPEFLTYFQNEAQLEKSRLLSDRFSAERPKGSFSTLEIQRTEQGDSAMYLCANQAEGETQYFGPGTRLLVL.

This clone was picked up one time. The J gene is TRBJ2-3, the V gene TRBV11-3; 7 nucleotides agree with TRBD2. The CDR3 is 16 amino acids. Germline CDR1 and CDR2: SGHNT and YENEEA. V gave up 4 bases and J gave up 4 bases; unmatched junction bases: 11. The CDR3 bases are TGTGCCAGCAGCTCCAGCGGGACTCTCCCCCCAGATACGCAGTATTTT. Its protein is CASSSSGTLPPDTQYF.

This clone has a handful of counts. The gene calls are TRBV6-1 and TRBJ1-1, with D maybe TRBD1 (5 bases). The V and J ends lost 4 bases and 0 bases respectively, with 9 bases between them. CDR1 MNHNS and CDR2 SASEGT come from the germline V gene. The CDR3 runs 14 residues. The CDR3 DNA follows: TGTGCCAGCAGTGTTCGGGGGATGAACACTGAAGCTTTCTTT. Translated, it gives CASSVRGMNTEAFF.

The chain uses TRBV19 and TRBJ2-2, with 9 bases that match TRBD1. CDR1 is LNHDA and CDR2 is SQIVND in the germline V gene (reference sequence). This CDR3 region has 15 residues. The V and J ends lost 6 bases and 1 base, in that order; junction bases with no gene match: 3. For the CDR3, the DNA is TGTGCCAGTAGGACGGGACAGGGGAACACCGGGGAGCTGTTTTTT. Its protein is CASRTGQGNTGELFF.

This clone was seen a few times. The V and J genes are TRBV18 and TRBJ1-1, with 8 bases lining up with TRBD1. Germline lookup yields CDR1 KGHSH and CDR2 LQKENI. The CDR3 length is 16 residues. The ends lost 3 bases at V and 0 bases at J; junction bases unmatched: 6. CDR3 amino acids: CASSPMTGDMNTEAFF. For the CDR3, the DNA is TGTGCCAGCTCACCGATGACAGGGGATATGAACACTGAAGCTTTCTTT.